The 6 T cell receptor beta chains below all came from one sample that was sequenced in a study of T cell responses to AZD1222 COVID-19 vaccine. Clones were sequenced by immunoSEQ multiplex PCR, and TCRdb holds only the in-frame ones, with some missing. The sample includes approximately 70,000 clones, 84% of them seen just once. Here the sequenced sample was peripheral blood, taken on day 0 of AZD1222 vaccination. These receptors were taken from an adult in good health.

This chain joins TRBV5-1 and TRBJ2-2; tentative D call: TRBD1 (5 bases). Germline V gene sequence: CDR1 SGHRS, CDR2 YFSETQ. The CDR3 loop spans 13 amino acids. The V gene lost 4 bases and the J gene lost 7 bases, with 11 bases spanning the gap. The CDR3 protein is CASSMDTFGELFF. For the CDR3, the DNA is TGCGCCAGCAGCATGGACACGTTCGGGGAGCTGTTTTTT.

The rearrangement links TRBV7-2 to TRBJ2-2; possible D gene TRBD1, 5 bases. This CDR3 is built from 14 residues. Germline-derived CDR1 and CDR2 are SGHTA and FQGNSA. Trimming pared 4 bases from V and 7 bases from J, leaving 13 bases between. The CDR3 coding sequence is TGTGCCAGCAGCTACTCAGGGTACGGCGGGGAGCTGTTTTTT. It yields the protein CASSYSGYGGELFF.

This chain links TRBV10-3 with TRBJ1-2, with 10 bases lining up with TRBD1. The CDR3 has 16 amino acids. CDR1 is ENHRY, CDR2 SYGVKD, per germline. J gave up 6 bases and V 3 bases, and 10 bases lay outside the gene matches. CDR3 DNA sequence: TGTGCCATCAGTGACAGAGGACAGGGGGGTGGGGATGGCTACACCTTC. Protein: CAISDRGQGGGDGYTF.

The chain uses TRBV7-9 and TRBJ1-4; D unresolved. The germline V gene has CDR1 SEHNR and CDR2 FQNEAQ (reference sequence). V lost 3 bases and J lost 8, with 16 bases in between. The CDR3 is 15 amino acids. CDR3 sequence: CASSLGGSIGEKLFF. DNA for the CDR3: TGTGCCAGCAGCTTGGGCGGGAGCATCGGCGAAAAACTGTTTTTT.

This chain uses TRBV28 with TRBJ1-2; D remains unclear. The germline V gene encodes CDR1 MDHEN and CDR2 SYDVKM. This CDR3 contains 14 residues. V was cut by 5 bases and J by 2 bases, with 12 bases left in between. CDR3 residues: CASSTPGRNYGYTF. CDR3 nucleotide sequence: TGTGCCAGCAGTACCCCGGGTCGGAACTATGGCTACACCTTC.

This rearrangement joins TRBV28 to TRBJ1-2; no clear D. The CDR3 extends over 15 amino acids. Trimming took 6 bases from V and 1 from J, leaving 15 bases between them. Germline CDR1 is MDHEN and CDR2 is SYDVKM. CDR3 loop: CASREAGPYNYGYTF. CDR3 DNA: TGTGCCAGCAGAGAAGCGGGTCCTTATAACTATGGCTACACCTTC.